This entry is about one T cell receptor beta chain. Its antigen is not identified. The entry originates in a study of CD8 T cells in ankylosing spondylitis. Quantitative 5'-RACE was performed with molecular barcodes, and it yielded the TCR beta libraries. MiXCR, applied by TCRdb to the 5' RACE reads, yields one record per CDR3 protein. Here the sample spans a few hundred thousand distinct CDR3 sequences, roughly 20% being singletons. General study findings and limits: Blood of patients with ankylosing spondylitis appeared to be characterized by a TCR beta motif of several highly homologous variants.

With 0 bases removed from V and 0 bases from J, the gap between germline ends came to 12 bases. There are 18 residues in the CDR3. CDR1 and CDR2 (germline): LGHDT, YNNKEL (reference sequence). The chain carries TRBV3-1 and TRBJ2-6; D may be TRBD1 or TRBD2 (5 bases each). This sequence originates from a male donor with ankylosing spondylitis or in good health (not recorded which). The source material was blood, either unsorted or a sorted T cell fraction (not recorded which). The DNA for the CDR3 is TGTGCCAGCAGCCAAGACCGGGACGCCCTCTCTGGGGCCAACGTCCTGACTTTC. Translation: CASSQDRDALSGANVLTF.